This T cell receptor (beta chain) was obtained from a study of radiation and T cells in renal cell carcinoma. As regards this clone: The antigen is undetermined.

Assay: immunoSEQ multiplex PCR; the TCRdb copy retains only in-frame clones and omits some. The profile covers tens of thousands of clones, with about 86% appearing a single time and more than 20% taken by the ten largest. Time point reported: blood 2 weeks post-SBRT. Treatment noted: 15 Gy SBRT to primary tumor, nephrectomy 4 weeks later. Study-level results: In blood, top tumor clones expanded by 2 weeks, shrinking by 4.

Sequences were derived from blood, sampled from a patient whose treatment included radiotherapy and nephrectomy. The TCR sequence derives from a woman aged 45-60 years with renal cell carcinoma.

CDR3 in DNA: TGTGCCAGTAGTCCCGACAGGAATAATTCACCCCTCCACTTT. Protein: CASSPDRNNSPLHF. V usage is TRBV19 and J usage is TRBJ1-6; D perhaps matches TRBD1 (6 bases). V was cut by 5 bases and J by 5 bases, with 10 bases left in between. CDR1 and CDR2 (germline): LNHDA, SQIVND (reference sequence). This CDR3 is built from 14 residues.